The 21 T cell receptor beta chains presented below share a single source sample, sequenced in a study of lymphopenia after photon versus proton radiotherapy (dated by TCRdb to the late 2010s). Libraries were prepared through the immunoSEQ multiplex PCR assay. Sourced from immuneACCESS, this table was stored by TCRdb with only in-frame sequences that have V and J called. A share of the clones is absent; for the studies checked, an unresolved V gene accounts for under half, and the remainder has no known explanation. The sample contains approximately 30,000 clones, over 85% of them found a single time. About 0.72% of the sample lies in the top ten. The starting material was peripheral blood, obtained from a patient treated with photon-based radiotherapy. Every receptor here comes from a woman aged 45-60 years with cholangiocarcinoma.

The chain has TRBV11-2 and TRBJ2-7; no clear D gene. The CDR3 contains 13 residues. Germline assignment: CDR1 SGHAT and CDR2 FQNNGV. Trimming shortened V by 1 base and J by 4 bases, and 8 bases separated the two germline ends. The CDR3 loop is CASSLAGSYEQYF. The CDR3, as DNA: TGTGCCAGCAGCTTAGCAGGCTCGTACGAGCAGTACTTC.

This chain uses TRBV5-5 with TRBJ2-5; D remains unclear. Per germline, CDR1 SGHKS and CDR2 YYEKEE (reference sequence). The CDR3 consists of 16 residues. Trimming removed 0 bases from V and 0 bases from J, with 12 bases in between. Written as DNA, the CDR3 is TGTGCCAGCAGCTTGGGGACCACAACGTACCAAGAGACCCAGTACTTC. Translating gives CASSLGTTTYQETQYF.

This rearrangement joins TRBV30 to TRBJ1-2, with TRBD1 identical over 9 bases. Looked up from germline, CDR1 is GTSNPN and CDR2 is SVGIG (reference sequence). The CDR3 runs 13 residues. The V and J ends lost 2 bases and 3 bases, in that order; junction bases with no gene match: 1. This CDR3 is CAWSRTGDYGYTF. The CDR3 nucleotides read TGTGCCTGGAGTAGGACAGGGGACTATGGCTACACCTTC.

The CDR3 coding sequence is TGTGCCAGCACACCGTCAGGGGGCTTAACCTTC. Protein: CASTPSGGLTF. The chain employs TRBV6-5 and TRBJ1-2, with TRBD1 matching 8 bases. This CDR3 spans 11 amino acids. V lost 7 bases to trimming and J lost 14 bases; unmatched junction nucleotides: 9. The germline CDR1 and CDR2 sequences are MNHEY and SVGAGI.

V is TRBV12-5 and J is TRBJ1-3; D is ambiguous. V was cut by 1 base and J by 4 bases, with 8 bases left in between. The germline V gene has CDR1 LGHNT and CDR2 FRNRAP. The CDR3 extends over 14 amino acids. The CDR3 protein is CASGLADRGNTIYF. The CDR3 DNA follows: TGTGCTAGTGGTTTGGCAGACCGCGGAAACACCATATATTTT.

The chain combines TRBV5-6 with TRBJ1-2, with 9 bases aligning to TRBD1. After removal of 4 bases from V and 2 bases from J, the junction contained 12 bases not matched to a gene. Germline V CDR1 and CDR2: SGHDT, YYEEEE. This CDR3 region has 17 residues. The CDR3 coding sequence is TGTGCCAGCAGCGAGACAGGGGGTTTCCCCCTCAACTATGGCTACACCTTC. As protein: CASSETGGFPLNYGYTF.

V usage is TRBV7-8 and J usage is TRBJ2-1, with D unclear. CDR1 is SGHVS, CDR2 FQNEAQ, per germline. The CDR3 loop spans 14 amino acids. Trimming took off 3 bases at V and 0 bases at J, with 6 bases between the two ends. CDR3 in DNA: TGTGCCAGCAGCTTTGCTAGCTCCTACAATGAGCAGTTCTTC. Its translation is CASSFASSYNEQFF. The whole variable domain, filled in from reference TRBV7-8 and TRBJ2-1, reads GAGVSQSPRYKVAKRGQDVALRCDPISGHVSLFWYQQALGQGPEFLTYFQNEAQLDKSGLPSDRFFAERPEGSVSTLKIQRTQQEDSAVYLCASSFASSYNEQFFGPGTRLTVL.

V gene TRBV4-1 combines with J gene TRBJ1-3; TRBD1 matches at 8 bases. The junction had 8 bases not matched to a gene; V was cut back by 4 bases and J by 3 bases. The CDR3 contains 16 residues. Germline V CDR1 and CDR2: MGHRA, YSYEKL. The CDR3 loop reads CASSPTYRGYGNTIYF. DNA of the CDR3: TGCGCCAGCAGCCCCACATACAGGGGGTATGGAAACACCATATATTTT.

This chain joins TRBV15 and TRBJ1-5; 7 bases are shared with TRBD1. The J segment lost 9 bases and the V segment lost 1 base, leaving 6 bases of the junction unmatched. Germline CDR1 is LNHNV and CDR2 is YYDKDF (reference sequence). The CDR3 runs to 14 residues. The CDR3 loop is CATSRGQGMPPQHF. The CDR3 DNA follows: TGTGCCACCAGCAGAGGACAGGGAATGCCGCCCCAGCATTTT.

The gene calls are TRBV7-2 and TRBJ1-6; unclear D gene. Trimming shortened V by 4 bases and J by 6 bases, and 16 bases separated the two germline ends. This CDR3 has 16 residues. The germline gives CDR1 SGHTA, CDR2 FQGNSA. The CDR3 protein is CASSSELGYLNSPLHF. CDR3 nucleotide sequence: TGTGCCAGCAGCTCAGAGCTGGGTTACCTTAATTCACCCCTCCACTTT.

Here the CDR3 reads CASEVPLTDTQYF. The CDR3 DNA follows: TGTGCCAGCGAAGTACCCCTCACAGATACGCAGTATTTT. The chain links TRBV6-6 to TRBJ2-3; D remains ambiguous. Germline assignment: CDR1 MNHNY and CDR2 SVGAGI (reference sequence). The V gene lost 8 bases and the J gene lost 2 bases, with 11 bases spanning the gap. The CDR3 is made up of 13 amino acids.

The rearrangement uses TRBV5-4 and TRBJ1-4; no definite D call. The CDR3 consists of 14 residues. In germline, CDR1 is SGHNT, CDR2 YYREEE (reference sequence). With 4 bases removed from V and 4 bases from J, the gap between germline ends came to 11 bases. Here the CDR3 reads CASSGGGSNEKLFF. In DNA, the CDR3 is TGTGCCAGCAGCGGCGGCGGGAGTAATGAAAAACTGTTTTTT. The full variable domain, with the rest looked up from reference TRBV5-4 and TRBJ1-4, is ETGVTQSPTHLIKTRGQQVTLRCSSQSGHNTVSWYQQALGQGPQFIFQYYREEENGRGNFPPRFSGLQFPNYSSELNVNALELDDSALYLCASSGGGSNEKLFFGSGTQLSVL.

In this sample, this clone turned up once. The rearrangement joins TRBV6-1 to TRBJ2-6, with D unclear. CDR1 is MNHNS and CDR2 is SASEGT in the germline V gene. This CDR3 region has 15 residues. V was cut by 3 bases and J by 0 bases, with 6 bases left in between. CDR3: CASSDTFSGANVLTF. The CDR3 bases are TGTGCCAGCAGTGATACATTCTCTGGGGCCAACGTCCTGACTTTC.

The rearrangement links TRBV19 to TRBJ1-5; D is undetermined. The CDR3 extends over 16 amino acids. Germline CDR1 reads LNHDA; CDR2 reads SQIVND (reference sequence). The V end lost 7 bases, the J end lost 0 bases, and 16 bases lay between the germline ends. The CDR3 protein is CASKSGKWDSNQPQHF. CDR3 nucleotides: TGTGCCAGTAAAAGCGGTAAATGGGATAGCAATCAGCCCCAGCATTTT.

This clone has more than one count but fewer than ten. The chain is built from TRBV7-2 and TRBJ1-6, with D perhaps matching TRBD1 (6 bases). The V end was cut by 4 bases, the J end by 7 bases, with 11 bases between. From germline, CDR1 is SGHTA and CDR2 FQGNSA. The CDR3 sequence is 14 residues long. The CDR3: CASSSRGGNSPLHF. The CDR3 nucleotides read TGTGCCAGCAGCTCAAGGGGGGGAAATTCACCCCTCCACTTT.

This CDR3 is CASSPRGGLGADTQYF. DNA for the CDR3: TGTGCCAGCAGCCCGAGGGGCGGACTAGGCGCAGATACGCAGTATTTT. The chain employs TRBV7-6 and TRBJ2-3; 7 bases line up with TRBD2. CDR3 length equals 16 residues. The V segment lost 5 bases and the J segment 4 bases; nucleotides outside the gene matches: 12. Germline-derived CDR1 and CDR2 are SGHVS and FNYEAQ. Complete variable domain (other parts from reference TRBV7-6 and TRBJ2-3): GAGVSQSPRYKVTKRGQDVALRCDPISGHVSLYWYRQALGQGPEFLTYFNYEAQQDKSGLPNDRFSAERPEGSISTLTIQRTEQRDSAMYRCASSPRGGLGADTQYFGPGTRLTVL.

This chain uses TRBV18 with TRBJ2-3, with unresolved D. V gave up 1 base and J gave up 5 bases, with 7 bases separating them. The CDR3 loop spans 13 amino acids. Per the germline V gene, CDR1 is KGHSH and CDR2 is LQKENI. The CDR3 DNA follows: TGTGCCAGCTCACCACTCCCGGAAGATACGCAGTATTTT. Protein sequence: CASSPLPEDTQYF.

The chain links TRBV10-1 to TRBJ1-3, with D uncertain. The ends were cut back, 11 bases at V and 5 bases at J, with 13 bases in the middle. Germline V gene data show CDR1 as WNHNN and CDR2 as SYGVQD (reference sequence). There are 12 residues in the CDR3. The CDR3: CARFDSRNTIYF. The DNA for the CDR3 is TGCGCCCGCTTCGACTCCAGAAACACCATATATTTT.

This clone was seen just once. V gene TRBV11-2 combines with J gene TRBJ2-5; 8 positions agree with TRBD1. Germline V gene lookup returns CDR1 SGHAT and CDR2 FQNNGV. The CDR3 sequence is 15 residues long. The V and J ends lost 2 bases and 4 bases, in that order; junction bases with no gene match: 6. This CDR3 reads CASSLNTGGRETQYF. The CDR3, as DNA: TGTGCCAGCAGCTTAAATACAGGGGGACGAGAGACCCAGTACTTC.

V and J are TRBV25-1 and TRBJ2-7, with D hard to call. V was clipped by 1 base and J by 4 bases, with 11 bases between them. The CDR3 is 14 amino acids. Germline V lookup: CDR1 MGHDK, CDR2 SYGVNS. Here the CDR3 reads CASSESPDSYEQYF. CDR3 nucleotide sequence: TGTGCCAGCAGTGAATCGCCGGATTCGTACGAGCAGTACTTC.

V and J are TRBV6-5 and TRBJ2-1; no definite D call. Trimming took off 2 bases at V and 7 bases at J, with 12 bases between the two ends. This CDR3 region has 14 residues. In germline, CDR1 is MNHEY, CDR2 SVGAGI. In DNA, the CDR3 is TGTGCCAGCAGTTACGTAGGGCTCGGGAATGAGCAGTTCTTC. Translation gives CASSYVGLGNEQFF.